This TCR beta chain appears in the sequencing data of a study of cytomegalovirus exposure and HLA in healthy donors. Study-level results: A prior analysis recorded that most TCR beta V segments were productive about 87% or about 30% of the time. The classifier was said to identify cytomegalovirus status with high specificity and sensitivity.

It was with 60 Vbeta and 13 Jbeta primers that the PCR ran. Produced via immunoSEQ multiplex PCR; TCRdb's table is partial and in-frame only. The table for this sample gives about 120,000 clones. As concerns this clone: As yet, its antigen is unknown.

Losses at the gene ends were 1 base for V and 7 bases for J; bases not matched to a gene: 8. Germline CDR1 and CDR2: SGHRS and YFSETQ. CDR3 length: 16 amino acids. This sequence was found in a woman aged 40 to 55 in good health and CMV-seropositive. The genes are TRBV5-1 and TRBJ2-1; 10 nucleotides match TRBD2. Sequenced material: PBMCs. The DNA of the CDR3 is TGCGCCAGCAGCTTGAAGGGGGCTAGCGGGAGTAATGAGCAGTTCTTC. Residues: CASSLKGASGSNEQFF.